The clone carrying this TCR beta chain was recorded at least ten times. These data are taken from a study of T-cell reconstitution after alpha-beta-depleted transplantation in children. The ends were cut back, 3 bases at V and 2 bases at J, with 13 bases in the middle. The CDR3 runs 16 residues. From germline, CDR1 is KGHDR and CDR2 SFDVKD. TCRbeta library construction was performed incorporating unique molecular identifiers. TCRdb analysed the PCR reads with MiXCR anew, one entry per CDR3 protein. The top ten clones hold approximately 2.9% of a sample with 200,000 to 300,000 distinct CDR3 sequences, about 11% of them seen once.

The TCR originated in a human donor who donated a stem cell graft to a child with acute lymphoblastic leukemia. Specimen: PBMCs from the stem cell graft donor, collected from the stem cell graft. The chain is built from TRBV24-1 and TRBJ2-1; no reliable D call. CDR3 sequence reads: CATSDVQGSTYNEQFF. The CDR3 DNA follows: TGTGCCACCAGTGATGTTCAAGGAAGCACCTACAATGAGCAGTTCTTC.